A single sample is the source of the 8 T cell receptor beta chains below, sequenced in a study of blood T cell repertoires in COVID-19. Data came from immunoSEQ multiplex PCR; TCRdb stores just in-frame clones and leaves some out. The data contain roughly 200,000 clones, 76% of them singletons. What was sequenced was peripheral blood. Receptors originate from a woman aged 45-65 years with active or convalescent COVID-19.

This chain links TRBV19 with TRBJ1-6; D may be TRBD1 (5 bases). CDR3 size: 18 residues. V was shortened by 3 bases and J by 3 bases, with 18 bases between the two germline ends. Germline loops: CDR1 LNHDA, CDR2 SQIVND (reference sequence). CDR3 coding DNA: TGTGCCAGTAGTATGGGGGGAACAGGAGGATTCTATAATTCACCCCTCCACTTT. Translating gives CASSMGGTGGFYNSPLHF.

The V gene is TRBV7-3, the J gene TRBJ2-3, with TRBD2 matching over 15 bases. V gave up 0 bases and J gave up 11 bases; unmatched junction bases: 9. This CDR3 has 17 amino acids. The germline CDR1 and CDR2 sequences are SGHTA and FQGTGA. CDR3 in DNA: TGTGCCAGCAGCTTAACCGCAGGACTAGCGGGGGGGCACTTGCAGTATTTT. This encodes CASSLTAGLAGGHLQYF.

The chain joins TRBV24-1 to TRBJ2-1; TRBD2 might be the D (5 bases). Deletions cut 2 bases from V and 0 bases from J, with 10 bases between. This CDR3 spans 16 amino acids. CDR1 is KGHDR and CDR2 is SFDVKD in the germline V gene. As DNA, the CDR3 is TGTGCCACCAGTGATTCCTTTACTAGCTCCTACAATGAGCAGTTCTTC. Its translation is CATSDSFTSSYNEQFF.

This sequence joins TRBV7-2 and TRBJ1-3, with D hard to call. This CDR3 is built from 14 residues. The V gene's germline CDR1 is SGHTA and CDR2 FQGNSA. V dropped 2 bases and J dropped 3 bases, with 8 bases sitting between them. The CDR3 DNA reads as TGTGCCAGCAGCTTAAGTCGGTATGGAAACACCATATATTTT. This sequence encodes CASSLSRYGNTIYF.

The rearrangement joins TRBV6-5 to TRBJ2-1; D possibly corresponds to TRBD2 (5 bases). The ends were cut back, 0 bases at V and 5 bases at J, with 14 bases in the middle. Germline-derived CDR1 and CDR2 are MNHEY and SVGAGI. The CDR3 consists of 16 residues. CDR3 sequence reads: CASSYSSSLANNEQFF. DNA for the CDR3: TGTGCCAGCAGTTACTCGTCCTCCCTAGCCAACAATGAGCAGTTCTTC.

The chain carries TRBV6-6 and TRBJ1-3; D may be TRBD1 (5 bases). CDR1 and CDR2 (germline): MNHNY, SVGAGI (reference sequence). Trimming stripped 5 bases from V and 4 bases from J, with 12 bases between. The CDR3 contains 14 residues. The DNA for the CDR3 is TGTGCCAGCAGTCCCCGCGGGGGAGGAAACACCATATATTTT. Its protein is CASSPRGGGNTIYF.

This clone was observed once. The DNA of the CDR3 is TGTGCCACCAGCAGTTATTCCCCAGGGGTGTATGGCTACACCTTC. Encoded protein: CATSSYSPGVYGYTF. The chain carries TRBV15 and TRBJ1-2; TRBD1 might be the D (6 bases). This CDR3 has 15 amino acids. The V end lost 3 bases, the J end lost 5 bases, and 16 bases lay between the germline ends. CDR1 LNHNV and CDR2 YYDKDF come from the germline V gene (reference sequence).

CDR3 DNA: TGTGCCAGCAGTTTCGAGGCTAGCGGGAACAATGAGCAGTTCTTC. It codes for CASSFEASGNNEQFF. V usage is TRBV28 and J usage is TRBJ2-1; the match to TRBD2 covers 9 bases. V shed 3 bases, J shed 5 bases, and the junction held 5 bases outside the gene matches. The CDR3 contains 15 residues. Germline lookup yields CDR1 MDHEN and CDR2 SYDVKM.